This TCR beta chain derives from a study of vaccination and CD4 T cells after COVID-19. About the study: Overlapping peptides covering the spike proteins of SARS-CoV-2, HCoV-NL63, HCoV-OC43 and HCoV-229E were added to stimulate cells.

The assay that was used to sequence DNA from cultured CD4+ T cells was the Oncomine TCR Beta short-read assay. TCRdb independently ran MiXCR on the PCR reads; one entry per CDR3 protein. The data hold around 16,000 distinct CDR3 sequences, with around 50% observed a single time. Whole-study findings and limits: Convalescent patients displayed spike mono-reactivity in 304 of 307 vaccine-specific clones. Analysis covered relatively few convalescent patients and lacked any early post-infection timepoints.

The time point was: late sampling 161 to 241 days after vaccination in a few convalescent patients. Treatment given: approximately 11-day PBMC culture with coronavirus spike peptide pools or control peptides (ViraFEST assay). The CDR3 consists of 12 residues. Germline CDR1 is SEHNR and CDR2 is FQNEAQ (reference sequence). This clonotype has only one observation. Its antigen remains unknown. Sequence at one end of the junction differs from germline and may be a read error. Sequencing used CD4+ T cells from blood, cultured in vitro, obtained about 7 months after SARS-CoV-2 vaccination. The chain carries TRBV7-9 and TRBJ2-5; D is perhaps TRBD1 (6 bases). The receptor's source is a human donor who had recovered from COVID-19. The chain's CDR3 is CASSLDEGVDNF. The CDR3 DNA reads TGTGCCAGCAGCTTAGATGAGGGGGTCGATAACTTC.